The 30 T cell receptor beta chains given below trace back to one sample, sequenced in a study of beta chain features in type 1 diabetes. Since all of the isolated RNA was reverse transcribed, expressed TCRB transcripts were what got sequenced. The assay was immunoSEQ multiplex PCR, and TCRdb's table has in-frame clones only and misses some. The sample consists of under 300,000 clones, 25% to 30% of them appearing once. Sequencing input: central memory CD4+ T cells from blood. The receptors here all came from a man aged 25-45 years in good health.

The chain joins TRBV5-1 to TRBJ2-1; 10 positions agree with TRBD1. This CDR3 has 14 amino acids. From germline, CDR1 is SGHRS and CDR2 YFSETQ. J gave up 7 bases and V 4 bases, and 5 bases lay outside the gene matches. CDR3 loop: CASSKGQGLNEQFF. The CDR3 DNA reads TGCGCCAGCAGCAAGGGACAGGGGCTGAATGAGCAGTTCTTC.

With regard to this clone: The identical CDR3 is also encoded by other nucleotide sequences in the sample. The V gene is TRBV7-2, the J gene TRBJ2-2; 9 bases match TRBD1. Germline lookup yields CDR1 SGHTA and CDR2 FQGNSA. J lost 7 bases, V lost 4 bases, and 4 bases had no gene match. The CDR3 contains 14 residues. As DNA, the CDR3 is TGTGCCAGCAGCTCACAGGGGGCGGGCGGGGAGCTGTTTTTT. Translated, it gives CASSSQGAGGELFF.

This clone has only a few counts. The CDR3 nucleotides read TGTGCCAGCAGAACCGGGACAGGGGGCACAGATACGCAGTATTTT. It is translated as CASRTGTGGTDTQYF. This sequence joins TRBV6-1 and TRBJ2-3; TRBD1 matches 10 bases. The V gene's germline CDR1 is MNHNS and CDR2 SASEGT. Germline trimming cut 6 bases from V and 1 base from J; bases unmatched to any gene: 4. The CDR3 length is 15 residues.

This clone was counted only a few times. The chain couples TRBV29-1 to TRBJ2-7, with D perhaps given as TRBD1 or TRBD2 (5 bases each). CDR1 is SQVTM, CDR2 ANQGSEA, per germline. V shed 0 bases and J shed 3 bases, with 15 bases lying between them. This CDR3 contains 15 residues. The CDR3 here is CSVEDQVGANYEQYF. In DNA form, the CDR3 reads TGCAGCGTTGAAGATCAAGTCGGGGCGAACTACGAGCAGTACTTC.

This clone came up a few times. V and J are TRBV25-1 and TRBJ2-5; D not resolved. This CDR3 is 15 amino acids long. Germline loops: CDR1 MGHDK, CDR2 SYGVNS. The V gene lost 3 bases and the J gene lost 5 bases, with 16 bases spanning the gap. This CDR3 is CASSEPRLWTETQYF. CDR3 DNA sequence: TGTGCCAGCAGTGAGCCAAGACTCTGGACGGAGACCCAGTACTTC.

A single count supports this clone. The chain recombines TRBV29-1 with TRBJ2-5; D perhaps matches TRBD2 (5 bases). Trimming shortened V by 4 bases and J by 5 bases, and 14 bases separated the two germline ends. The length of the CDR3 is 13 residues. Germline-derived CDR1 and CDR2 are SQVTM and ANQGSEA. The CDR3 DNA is TGCAGCGTTGTTCCGGCCGGGGTCGAGACCCAGTACTTC. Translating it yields CSVVPAGVETQYF.

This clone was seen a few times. This chain's CDR3 is CASSLDVGRGYTF. CDR3 nucleotide sequence: TGCGCCAGCAGCTTGGATGTAGGAAGGGGCTACACCTTC. The rearrangement links TRBV5-1 to TRBJ1-2; D not certain. The CDR3 consists of 13 residues. V shed 0 bases and J shed 8 bases, with 11 bases lying between them. Germline CDR1 and CDR2: SGHRS and YFSETQ. Full variable domain (rest looked up from reference TRBV5-1 and TRBJ1-2): KAGVTQTPRYLIKTRGQQVTLSCSPISGHRSVSWYQQTPGQGLQFLFEYFSETQRNKGNFPGRFSGRQFSNSRSEMNVSTLELGDSALYLCASSLDVGRGYTFGSGTRLTVV.

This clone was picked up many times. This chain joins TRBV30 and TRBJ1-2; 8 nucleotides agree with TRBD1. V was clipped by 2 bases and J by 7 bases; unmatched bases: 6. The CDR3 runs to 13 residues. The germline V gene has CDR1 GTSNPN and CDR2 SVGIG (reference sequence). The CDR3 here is CAWSTDRAGGYTF. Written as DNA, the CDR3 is TGTGCCTGGAGTACGGACAGGGCAGGTGGCTACACCTTC.

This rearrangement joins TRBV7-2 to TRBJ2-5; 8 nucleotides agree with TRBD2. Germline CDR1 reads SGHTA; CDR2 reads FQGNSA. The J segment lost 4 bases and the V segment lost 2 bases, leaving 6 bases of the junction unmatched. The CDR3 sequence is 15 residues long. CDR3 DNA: TGTGCCAGCAGCTTACCGGCGGGGGGAGGAGAGACCCAGTACTTC. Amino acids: CASSLPAGGGETQYF.

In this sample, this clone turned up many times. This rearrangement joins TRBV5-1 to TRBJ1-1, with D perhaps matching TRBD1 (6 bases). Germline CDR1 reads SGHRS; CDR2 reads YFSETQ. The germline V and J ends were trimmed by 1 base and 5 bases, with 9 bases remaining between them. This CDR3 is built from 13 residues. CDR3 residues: CASSLTGRTEAFF. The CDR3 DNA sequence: TGCGCCAGCAGCTTGACAGGGAGGACTGAAGCTTTCTTT.

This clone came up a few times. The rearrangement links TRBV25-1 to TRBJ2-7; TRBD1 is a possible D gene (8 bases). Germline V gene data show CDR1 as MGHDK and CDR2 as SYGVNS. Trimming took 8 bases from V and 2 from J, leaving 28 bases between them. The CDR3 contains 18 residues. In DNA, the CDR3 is TGTGCCAGCCAAACGACTAGCCCCGGGACAGGTTCCCCCTACGAGCAGTACTTC. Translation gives CASQTTSPGTGSPYEQYF.

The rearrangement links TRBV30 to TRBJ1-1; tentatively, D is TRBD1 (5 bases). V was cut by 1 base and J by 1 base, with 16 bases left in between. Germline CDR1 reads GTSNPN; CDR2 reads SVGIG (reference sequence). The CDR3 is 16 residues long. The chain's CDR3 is CAWSGAPTGENTEAFF. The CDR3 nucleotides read TGTGCCTGGAGTGGGGCCCCAACAGGAGAGAACACTGAAGCTTTCTTT.

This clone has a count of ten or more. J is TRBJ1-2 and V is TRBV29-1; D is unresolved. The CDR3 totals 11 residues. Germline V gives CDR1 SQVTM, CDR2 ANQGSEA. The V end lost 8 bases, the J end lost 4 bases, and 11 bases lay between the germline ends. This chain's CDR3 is CSILGSYGYTF. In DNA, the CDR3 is TGCAGCATTCTTGGGAGCTATGGCTACACCTTC. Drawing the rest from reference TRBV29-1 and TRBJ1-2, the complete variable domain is SAVISQKPSRDICQRGTSLTIQCQVDSQVTMMFWYRQQPGQSLTLIATANQGSEATYESGFVIDKFPISRPNLTFSTLTVSNMSPEDSSIYLCSILGSYGYTFGSGTRLTVV.

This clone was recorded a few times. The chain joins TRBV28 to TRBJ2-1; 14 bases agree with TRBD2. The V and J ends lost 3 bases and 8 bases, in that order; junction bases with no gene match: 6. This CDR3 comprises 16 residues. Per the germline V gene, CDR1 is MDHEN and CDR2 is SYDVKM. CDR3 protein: CASSFPGTSGSYEQFF. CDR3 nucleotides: TGTGCCAGCAGTTTCCCCGGGACTAGCGGGAGCTATGAGCAGTTCTTC.

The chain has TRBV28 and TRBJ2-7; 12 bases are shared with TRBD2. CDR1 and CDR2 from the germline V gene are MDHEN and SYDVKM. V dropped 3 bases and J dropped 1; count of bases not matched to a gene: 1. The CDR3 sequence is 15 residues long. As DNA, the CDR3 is TGTGCCAGCAGTTTCGGACTAGCGGGATCCTACGAGCAGTACTTC. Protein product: CASSFGLAGSYEQYF.

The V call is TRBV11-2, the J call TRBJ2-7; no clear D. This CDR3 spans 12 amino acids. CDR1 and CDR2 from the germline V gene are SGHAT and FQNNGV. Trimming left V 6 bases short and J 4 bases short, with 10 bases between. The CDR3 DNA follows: TGTGCCAGCAGTTTGGTTTCTTACGAGCAGTACTTC. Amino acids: CASSLVSYEQYF.

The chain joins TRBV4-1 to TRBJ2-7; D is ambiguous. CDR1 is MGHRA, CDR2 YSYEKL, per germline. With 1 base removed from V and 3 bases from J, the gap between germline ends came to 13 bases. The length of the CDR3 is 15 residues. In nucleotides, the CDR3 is TGCGCCAGCAGCCAAGTCATTGGACCTCTCTACGAGCAGTACTTC. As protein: CASSQVIGPLYEQYF.

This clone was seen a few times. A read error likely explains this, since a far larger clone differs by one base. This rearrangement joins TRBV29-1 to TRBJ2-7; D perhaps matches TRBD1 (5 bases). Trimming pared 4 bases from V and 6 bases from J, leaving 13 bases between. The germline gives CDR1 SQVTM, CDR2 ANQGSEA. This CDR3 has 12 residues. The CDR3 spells CSVVDPGREQYF. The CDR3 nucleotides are TGCAGCGTTGTGGATCCAGGGCGCGAGCAGTACTTC.

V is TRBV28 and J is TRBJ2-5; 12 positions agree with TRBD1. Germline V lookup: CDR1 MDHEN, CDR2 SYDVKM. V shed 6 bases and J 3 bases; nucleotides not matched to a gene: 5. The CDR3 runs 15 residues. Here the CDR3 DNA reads TGTGCCAGCAGGGGGACAGGGGGCTCTAAAGAGACCCAGTACTTC. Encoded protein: CASRGTGGSKETQYF.

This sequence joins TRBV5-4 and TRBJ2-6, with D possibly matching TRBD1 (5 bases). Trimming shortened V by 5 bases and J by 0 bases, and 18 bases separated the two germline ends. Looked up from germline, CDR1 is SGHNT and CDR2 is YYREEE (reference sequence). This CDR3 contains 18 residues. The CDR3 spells CASSPLTGSYSGANVLTF. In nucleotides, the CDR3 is TGTGCCAGCAGTCCCCTAACAGGCTCCTACTCTGGGGCCAACGTCCTGACTTTC.

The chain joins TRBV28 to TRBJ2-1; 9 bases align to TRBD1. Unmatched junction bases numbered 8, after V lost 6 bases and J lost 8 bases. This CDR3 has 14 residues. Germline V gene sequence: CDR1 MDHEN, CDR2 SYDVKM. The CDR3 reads CASRYPGQGYEQFF. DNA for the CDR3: TGTGCCAGCAGATATCCGGGACAGGGTTATGAGCAGTTCTTC.

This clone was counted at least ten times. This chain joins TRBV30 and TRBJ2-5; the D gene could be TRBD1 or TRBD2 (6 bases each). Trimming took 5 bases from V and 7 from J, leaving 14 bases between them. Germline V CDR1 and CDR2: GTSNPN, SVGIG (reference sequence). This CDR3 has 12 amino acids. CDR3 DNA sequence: TGTGCCTGGGACAGGTCCGGGGGGACCCAGTACTTC. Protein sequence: CAWDRSGGTQYF.

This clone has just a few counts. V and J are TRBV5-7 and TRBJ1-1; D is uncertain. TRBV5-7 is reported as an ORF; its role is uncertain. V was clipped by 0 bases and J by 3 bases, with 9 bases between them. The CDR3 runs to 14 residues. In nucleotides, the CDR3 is TGTGCCAGCAGCTTGGGACAAGATGACACTGAAGCTTTCTTT. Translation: CASSLGQDDTEAFF.

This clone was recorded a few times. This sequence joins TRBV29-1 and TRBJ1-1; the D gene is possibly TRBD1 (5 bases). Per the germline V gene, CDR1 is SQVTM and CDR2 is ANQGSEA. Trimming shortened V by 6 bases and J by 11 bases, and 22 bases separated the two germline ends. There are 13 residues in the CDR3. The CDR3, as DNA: TGCAGCGTCGATACCGGGACCGAGACTTGGGCTTTCTTT. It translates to CSVDTGTETWAFF. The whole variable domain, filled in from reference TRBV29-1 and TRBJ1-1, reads SAVISQKPSRDICQRGTSLTIQCQVDSQVTMMFWYRQQPGQSLTLIATANQGSEATYESGFVIDKFPISRPNLTFSTLTVSNMSPEDSSIYLCSVDTGTETWAFFGQGTRLTVV.

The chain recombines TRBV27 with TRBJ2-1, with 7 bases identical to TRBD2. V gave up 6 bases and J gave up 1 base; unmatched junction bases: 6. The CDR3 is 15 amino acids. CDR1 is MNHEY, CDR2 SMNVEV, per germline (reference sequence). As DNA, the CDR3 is TGTGCCAGCAGCTTACTAGCGAGTTCCTACAATGAGCAGTTCTTC. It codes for CASSLLASSYNEQFF.

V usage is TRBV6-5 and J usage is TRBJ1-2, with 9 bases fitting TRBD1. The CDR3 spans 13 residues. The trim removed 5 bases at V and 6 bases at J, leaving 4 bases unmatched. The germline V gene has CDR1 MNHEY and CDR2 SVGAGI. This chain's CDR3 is CASSPTGGDGYTF. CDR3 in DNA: TGTGCCAGCAGTCCTACAGGGGGCGATGGCTACACCTTC.

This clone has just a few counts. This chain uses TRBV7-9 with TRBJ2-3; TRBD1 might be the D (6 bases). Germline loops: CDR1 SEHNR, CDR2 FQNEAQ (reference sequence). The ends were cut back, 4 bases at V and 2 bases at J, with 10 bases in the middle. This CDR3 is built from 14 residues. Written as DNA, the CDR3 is TGTGCCAGCAGCTCCGACAGGACCACAGATACGCAGTATTTT. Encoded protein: CASSSDRTTDTQYF.

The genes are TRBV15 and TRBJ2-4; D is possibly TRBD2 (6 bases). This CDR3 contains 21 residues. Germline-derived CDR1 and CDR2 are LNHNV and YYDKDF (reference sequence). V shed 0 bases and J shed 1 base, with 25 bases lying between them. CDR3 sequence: CATSREVGGSRGSPAKNIQYF. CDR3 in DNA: TGTGCCACCAGCAGAGAAGTTGGAGGGAGTAGGGGATCCCCGGCCAAAAACATTCAGTACTTC.

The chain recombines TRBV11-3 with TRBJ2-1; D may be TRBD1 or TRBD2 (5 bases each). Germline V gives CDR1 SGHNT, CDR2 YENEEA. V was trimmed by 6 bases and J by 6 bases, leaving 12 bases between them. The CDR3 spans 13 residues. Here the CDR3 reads CASRPAGSNEQFF. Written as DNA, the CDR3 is TGTGCCAGCAGGCCAGCAGGGAGCAATGAGCAGTTCTTC. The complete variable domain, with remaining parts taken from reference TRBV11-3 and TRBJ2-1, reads EAGVVQSPRYKIIEKKQPVAFWCNPISGHNTLYWYLQNLGQGPELLIRYENEEAVDDSQLPKDRFSAERLKGVDSTLKIQPAELGDSAVYLCASRPAGSNEQFFGPGTRLTVL.

The CDR3 nucleotides read TGTGCCAGTAGTTGGGGGCCAGGGGGCACCGGGGAGCTGTTTTTT. Encoded protein: CASSWGPGGTGELFF. J is TRBJ2-2 and V is TRBV19; 7 nucleotides agree with TRBD1. V was clipped by 5 bases and J by 4 bases; unmatched bases: 7. CDR1 is LNHDA, CDR2 SQIVND, per germline (reference sequence). The CDR3 is 15 residues long.